This T cell receptor beta chain appears in the sequencing data of a study of spatial heterogeneity in lung cancer. TCRdb itself ran the 5' RACE reads through MiXCR, one entry per CDR3 protein. The profile shows roughly 120,000 distinct CDR3 sequences, 10% to 14% of them singletons. Time point noted: blood at routine non-recurrence follow-up after resection. V shed 8 bases, J shed 4 bases, and the junction held 8 bases outside the gene matches. The germline V gene encodes CDR1 SNHLY and CDR2 FYNNEI. The CDR3 runs to 14 residues. The V and J genes are TRBV2 and TRBJ1-1; 9 positions match TRBD1. This TCR was recovered from a female donor with early-stage non-small cell lung cancer. The sample consisted of PBMCs, taken at follow-up. Written as DNA, the CDR3 is TGTGCCAGCCAAGGACAGGGGAAAGGCACTGAAGCTTTCTTT. It encodes CASQGQGKGTEAFF.